One sample yielded the 9 T cell receptor beta chains listed below, sequenced in a study of a mutant IDH1 vaccine in newly diagnosed glioma. These receptors are not linked to any known antigen. The method was immunoSEQ multiplex PCR; TCRdb's version includes in-frame clones alone and lacks a portion of them. This sample has tens of thousands of clones; roughly 70% occur once, and the top ten carry about 10%. Time point given: week 11, during vaccination. Doses consisted of 300 ug of mutant IDH1 20-mer peptide each, paired with topical imiquimod. Source: peripheral blood mononuclear cells (PBMCs), taken from a glioma patient whose treatment included an IDH1 peptide vaccine. The receptors originated from a man aged 18 to 35 with glioma. Some clones in this sample may be carry-over from other donors' samples.

The V and J genes are TRBV14 and TRBJ1-4, with TRBD1 as a possible D gene (6 bases). The V and J ends lost 0 bases and 8 bases respectively, with 13 bases between them. The germline gives CDR1 SGHDN, CDR2 FVKESK. The CDR3 has 15 amino acids. CDR3: CASSQDRLTGEKLFF. The CDR3 DNA reads as TGTGCCAGCAGCCAAGATCGGCTTACAGGGGAAAAACTGTTTTTT.

The chain recombines TRBV19 with TRBJ1-1; a weak D match, TRBD1 (5 bases). Trimming cost V 3 bases and J 12 bases, with 17 bases left between them. CDR1 LNHDA and CDR2 SQIVND come from the germline V gene (reference sequence). The CDR3 is made up of 13 amino acids. CDR3 loop: CASSIPGIPGTFF. The CDR3 DNA follows: TGTGCCAGTAGTATTCCAGGGATCCCAGGGACTTTCTTT. Full variable domain (rest looked up from reference TRBV19 and TRBJ1-1): DGGITQSPKYLFRKEGQNVTLSCEQNLNHDAMYWYRQDPGQGLRLIYYSQIVNDFQKGDIAEGYSVSREKKESFPLTVTSAQKNPTAFYLCASSIPGIPGTFFGQGTRLTVV.

The chain carries TRBV14 and TRBJ2-3; D is ambiguous. Trimming cost V 0 bases and J 3 bases, with 4 bases left between them. CDR3 length equals 13 residues. Germline CDR1 SGHDN, CDR2 FVKESK. CDR3 residues: CASSQERTDTQYF. CDR3 nucleotides: TGTGCCAGCAGCCAAGAACGTACAGATACGCAGTATTTT.

This clone was counted between two and nine times. V gene TRBV29-1 combines with J gene TRBJ1-5, with 7 bases aligning to TRBD1. The CDR3 has 14 residues. In germline, CDR1 is SQVTM, CDR2 ANQGSEA. V trimming: 5 bases; J trimming: 1 base; junction bases outside the gene matches: 5. CDR3 region: CSVRQGASNQPQHF. CDR3 DNA: TGCAGCGTTCGACAGGGAGCGAGCAATCAGCCCCAGCATTTT.

V is TRBV5-1 and J is TRBJ1-2; TRBD1 matches at 8 bases. Trimming cost V 4 bases and J 4 bases; bases outside gene matches: 3. CDR3 length: 13 residues. Germline V gene lookup returns CDR1 SGHRS and CDR2 YFSETQ. In nucleotides, the CDR3 is TGCGCCAGCAGCGGGGGGACAGGCTATGGCTACACCTTC. The encoded protein is CASSGGTGYGYTF. The complete variable domain, with remaining parts taken from reference TRBV5-1 and TRBJ1-2, reads KAGVTQTPRYLIKTRGQQVTLSCSPISGHRSVSWYQQTPGQGLQFLFEYFSETQRNKGNFPGRFSGRQFSNSRSEMNVSTLELGDSALYLCASSGGTGYGYTFGSGTRLTVV.

This clone was seen only once. CDR3 nucleotides: TGTGCCAGCAGATTCCAGACAGGGGCGAACACTGAAGCTTTCTTT. Translation: CASRFQTGANTEAFF. The V and J genes are TRBV7-9 and TRBJ1-1, with 8 bases lining up with TRBD1. The germline gives CDR1 SEHNR, CDR2 FQNEAQ (reference sequence). The ends lost 6 bases at V and 1 base at J; junction bases unmatched: 7. CDR3 length: 15 amino acids.

The J gene is TRBJ2-5, the V gene TRBV15; D is possibly TRBD1 (6 bases). The V end lost 0 bases, the J end lost 5 bases, and 7 bases lay between the germline ends. CDR1 is LNHNV and CDR2 is YYDKDF in the germline V gene (reference sequence). The CDR3 is 13 amino acids. Here the CDR3 reads CATSREQGETQYF. The CDR3 coding sequence is TGTGCCACCAGCAGAGAACAGGGTGAGACCCAGTACTTC.

This chain joins TRBV4-3 and TRBJ2-3; 10 bases are a match to TRBD1. The CDR3 spans 16 residues. The trim removed 1 base at V and 7 bases at J, leaving 8 bases unmatched. Germline V lookup: CDR1 LGHNA, CDR2 YSLEER. In nucleotides, the CDR3 is TGCGCCAGCAGCCAAGCACCGGGACAGGGGCTACATACGCAGTATTTT. Translated, it gives CASSQAPGQGLHTQYF.

The chain joins TRBV5-1 to TRBJ2-6; 8 bases are shared with TRBD1. In germline, CDR1 is SGHRS, CDR2 YFSETQ. The length of the CDR3 is 17 residues. J was trimmed by 0 bases and V by 4 bases; bases with no gene match: 6. CDR3 sequence reads: CASSGGQVLSGANVLTF. The CDR3 DNA sequence: TGCGCCAGCAGCGGGGGACAGGTACTCTCTGGGGCCAACGTCCTGACTTTC. Filled out from reference TRBV5-1 and TRBJ2-6, the complete variable domain reads KAGVTQTPRYLIKTRGQQVTLSCSPISGHRSVSWYQQTPGQGLQFLFEYFSETQRNKGNFPGRFSGRQFSNSRSEMNVSTLELGDSALYLCASSGGQVLSGANVLTFGAGSRLTVL.